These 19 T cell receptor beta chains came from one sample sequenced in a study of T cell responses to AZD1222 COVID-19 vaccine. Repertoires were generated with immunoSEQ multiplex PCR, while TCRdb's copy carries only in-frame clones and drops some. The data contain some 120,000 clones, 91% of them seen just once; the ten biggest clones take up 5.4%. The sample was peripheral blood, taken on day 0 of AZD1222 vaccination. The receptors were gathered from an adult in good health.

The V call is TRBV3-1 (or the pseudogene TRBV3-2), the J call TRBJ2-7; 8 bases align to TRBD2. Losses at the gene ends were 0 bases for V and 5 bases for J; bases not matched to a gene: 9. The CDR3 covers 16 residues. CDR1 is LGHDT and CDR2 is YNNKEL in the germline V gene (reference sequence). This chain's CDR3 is CASSQDRARGLDEQYF. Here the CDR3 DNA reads TGTGCCAGCAGCCAAGATAGGGCGAGGGGACTAGACGAGCAGTACTTC.

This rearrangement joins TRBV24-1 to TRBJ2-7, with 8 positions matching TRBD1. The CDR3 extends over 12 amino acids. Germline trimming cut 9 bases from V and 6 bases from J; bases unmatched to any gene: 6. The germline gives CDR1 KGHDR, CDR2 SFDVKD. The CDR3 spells CATADRGGEQYF. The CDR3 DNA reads TGTGCCACCGCTGACAGGGGAGGCGAGCAGTACTTC.

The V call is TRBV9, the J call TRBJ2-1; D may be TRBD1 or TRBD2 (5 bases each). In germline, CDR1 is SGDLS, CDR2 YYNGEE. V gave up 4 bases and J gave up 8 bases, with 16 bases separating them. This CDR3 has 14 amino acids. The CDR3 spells CASSPGTQDDEQFF. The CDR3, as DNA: TGTGCCAGCAGCCCGGGGACGCAAGACGATGAGCAGTTCTTC.

Here the CDR3 DNA reads TGTGCCAGCAGTTTACGAGGGGGTTCCGGAGCTTTCTTT. This encodes CASSLRGGSGAFF. J is TRBJ1-1 and V is TRBV12-3 or TRBV12-4, with D tentatively TRBD1 (6 bases). V gave up 2 bases and J gave up 10 bases, with 14 bases separating them. This CDR3 spans 13 amino acids.

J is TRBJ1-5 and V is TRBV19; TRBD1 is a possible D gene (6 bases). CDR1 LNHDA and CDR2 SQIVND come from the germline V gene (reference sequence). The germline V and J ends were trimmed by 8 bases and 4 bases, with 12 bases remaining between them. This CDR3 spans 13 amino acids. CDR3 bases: TGTGCCAGTTCCCCGACAGGAAATCAGCCCCAGCATTTT. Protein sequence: CASSPTGNQPQHF.

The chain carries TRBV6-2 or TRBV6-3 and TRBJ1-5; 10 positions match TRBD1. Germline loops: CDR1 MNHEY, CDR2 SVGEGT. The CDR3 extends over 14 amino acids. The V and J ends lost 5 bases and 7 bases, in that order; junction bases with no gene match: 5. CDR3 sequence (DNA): TGTGCCAGCAGTCGCGACAGGGGGCGGCAGCCCCAGCATTTT. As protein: CASSRDRGRQPQHF.

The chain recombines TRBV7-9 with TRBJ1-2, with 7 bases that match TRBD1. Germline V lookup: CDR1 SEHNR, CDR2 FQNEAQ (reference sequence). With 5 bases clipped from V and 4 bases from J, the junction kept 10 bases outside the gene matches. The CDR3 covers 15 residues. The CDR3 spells CASSQYRDRIYGYTF. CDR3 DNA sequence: TGTGCCAGCAGCCAATACCGGGACAGAATCTATGGCTACACCTTC.

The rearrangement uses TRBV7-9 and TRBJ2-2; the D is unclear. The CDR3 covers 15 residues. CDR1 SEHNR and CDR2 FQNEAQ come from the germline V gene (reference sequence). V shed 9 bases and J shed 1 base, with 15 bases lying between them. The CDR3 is CASSKGKGNTGELFF. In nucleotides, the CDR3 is TGTGCCAGTTCTAAGGGAAAGGGGAACACCGGGGAGCTGTTTTTT.

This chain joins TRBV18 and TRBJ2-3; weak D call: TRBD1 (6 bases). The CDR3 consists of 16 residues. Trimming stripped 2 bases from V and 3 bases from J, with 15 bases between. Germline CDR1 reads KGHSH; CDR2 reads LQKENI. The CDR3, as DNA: TGTGCCAGCTCACCAAGGGTCCCTAGGGGGACAGATACGCAGTATTTT. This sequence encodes CASSPRVPRGTDTQYF.

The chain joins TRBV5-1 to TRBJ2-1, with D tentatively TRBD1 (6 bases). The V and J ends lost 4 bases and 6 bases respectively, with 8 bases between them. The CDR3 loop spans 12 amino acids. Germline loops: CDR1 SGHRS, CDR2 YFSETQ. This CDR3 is CASSIQGNEQFF. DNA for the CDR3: TGCGCCAGCAGCATACAGGGCAATGAGCAGTTCTTC.

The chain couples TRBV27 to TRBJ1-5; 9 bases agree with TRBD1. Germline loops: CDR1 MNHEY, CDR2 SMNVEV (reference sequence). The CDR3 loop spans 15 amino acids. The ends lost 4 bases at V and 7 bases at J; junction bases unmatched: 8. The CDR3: CASSSNTGGTQPQHF. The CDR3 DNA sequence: TGTGCCAGCAGTTCGAATACAGGGGGCACACAGCCCCAGCATTTT.

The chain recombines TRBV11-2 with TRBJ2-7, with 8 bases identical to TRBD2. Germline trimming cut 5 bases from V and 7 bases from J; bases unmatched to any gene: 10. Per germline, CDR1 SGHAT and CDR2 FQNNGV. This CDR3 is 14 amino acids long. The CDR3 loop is CASSHRTSSGEQYF. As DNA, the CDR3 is TGTGCCAGCAGCCACCGGACTAGCTCGGGGGAGCAGTACTTC.

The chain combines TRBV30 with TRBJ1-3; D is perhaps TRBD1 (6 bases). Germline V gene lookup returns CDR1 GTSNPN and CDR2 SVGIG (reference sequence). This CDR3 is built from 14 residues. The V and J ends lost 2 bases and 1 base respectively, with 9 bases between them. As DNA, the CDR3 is TGTGCCTGGAGTATACAGGGTTCTGGAAACACCATATATTTT. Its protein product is CAWSIQGSGNTIYF. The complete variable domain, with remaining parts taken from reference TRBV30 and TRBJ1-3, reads SQTIHQWPATLVQPVGSPLSLECTVEGTSNPNLYWYRQAAGRGLQLLFYSVGIGQISSEVPQNLSASRPQDRQFILSSKKLLLSDSGFYLCAWSIQGSGNTIYFGEGSWLTVV.

CDR3 loop: CASSQGAWGSLFGYTF. The CDR3 nucleotides are TGTGCCAGCAGCCAAGGGGCCTGGGGGAGTCTATTTGGCTACACCTTC. The chain links TRBV3-1 (or the pseudogene TRBV3-2) to TRBJ1-2, with a weak D call TRBD1 (5 bases). Per the germline V gene, CDR1 is LGHDT and CDR2 is YNNKEL (reference sequence). The CDR3 extends over 16 amino acids. Deletions cut 1 base from V and 7 bases from J, with 19 bases between.

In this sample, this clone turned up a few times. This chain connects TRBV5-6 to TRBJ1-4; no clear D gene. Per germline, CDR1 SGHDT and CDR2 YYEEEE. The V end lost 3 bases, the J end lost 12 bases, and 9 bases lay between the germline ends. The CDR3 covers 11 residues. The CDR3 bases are TGTGCCAGCAGCTACAATCTGGAACTGTTTTTT. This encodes CASSYNLELFF.

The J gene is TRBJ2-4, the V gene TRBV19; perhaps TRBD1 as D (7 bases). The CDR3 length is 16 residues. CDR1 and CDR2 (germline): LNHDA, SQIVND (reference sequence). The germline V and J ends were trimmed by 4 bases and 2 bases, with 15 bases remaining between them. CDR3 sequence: CASSTPTGRTKNIQYF. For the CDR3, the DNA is TGTGCCAGTAGTACACCGACAGGGAGGACCAAAAACATTCAGTACTTC.

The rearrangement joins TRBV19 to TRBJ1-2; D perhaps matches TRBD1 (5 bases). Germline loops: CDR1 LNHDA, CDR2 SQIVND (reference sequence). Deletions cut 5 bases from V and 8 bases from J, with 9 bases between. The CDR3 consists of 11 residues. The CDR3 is CASSSGYGYTF. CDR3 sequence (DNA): TGTGCCAGTAGTTCAGGGTACGGCTACACCTTC.

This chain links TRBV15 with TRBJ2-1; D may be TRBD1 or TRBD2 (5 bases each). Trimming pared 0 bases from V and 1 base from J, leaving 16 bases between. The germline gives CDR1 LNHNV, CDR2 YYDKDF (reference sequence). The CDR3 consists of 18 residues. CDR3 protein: CATSRETRMRGSYNEQFF. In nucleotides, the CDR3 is TGTGCCACCAGCAGAGAGACCCGGATGAGGGGTTCCTACAATGAGCAGTTCTTC.

Here the CDR3 DNA reads TGTGCCAGCAGCCATGTTGGGAATTCACCCCTCCACTTT. Protein product: CASSHVGNSPLHF. The chain joins TRBV6-5 to TRBJ1-6, with no clear D. V shed 6 bases and J shed 7 bases, with 10 bases lying between them. Germline CDR1 is MNHEY and CDR2 is SVGAGI. The CDR3 length is 13 residues.